This T cell receptor (beta chain) is from a study of cytomegalovirus exposure and HLA in healthy donors. The study, taken as a whole, reports: According to an earlier analysis, most TCR beta V segments yielded productive rearrangements about 90% or about 30% of the time. Highly shared sequence variants in one cluster were likely a sequencing artifact. Some TCR beta chains (more than 150 of them) were listed as cytomegalovirus-associated.

Comments on this clone: The antigen remains unidentified.

The PCR contained 60 Vbeta and 13 Jbeta primers. Assay: immunoSEQ multiplex PCR; the TCRdb copy retains only in-frame clones and omits some. The sample lists 170,000 or so clones, roughly 80% occurring once. In germline, CDR1 is MNHNY, CDR2 SVGAGI (reference sequence). V dropped 2 bases and J dropped 6; count of bases not matched to a gene: 4. This CDR3 has 15 residues. The chain combines TRBV6-6 with TRBJ1-2; 12 bases agree with TRBD1. Material: PBMCs. This TCR was sampled from a man aged 25 to 40 in good health and CMV-seropositive. The DNA of the CDR3 is TGTGCCAGCAGTTACGATGGGACAGGGGGCCATGGCTACACCTTC. Protein product: CASSYDGTGGHGYTF.